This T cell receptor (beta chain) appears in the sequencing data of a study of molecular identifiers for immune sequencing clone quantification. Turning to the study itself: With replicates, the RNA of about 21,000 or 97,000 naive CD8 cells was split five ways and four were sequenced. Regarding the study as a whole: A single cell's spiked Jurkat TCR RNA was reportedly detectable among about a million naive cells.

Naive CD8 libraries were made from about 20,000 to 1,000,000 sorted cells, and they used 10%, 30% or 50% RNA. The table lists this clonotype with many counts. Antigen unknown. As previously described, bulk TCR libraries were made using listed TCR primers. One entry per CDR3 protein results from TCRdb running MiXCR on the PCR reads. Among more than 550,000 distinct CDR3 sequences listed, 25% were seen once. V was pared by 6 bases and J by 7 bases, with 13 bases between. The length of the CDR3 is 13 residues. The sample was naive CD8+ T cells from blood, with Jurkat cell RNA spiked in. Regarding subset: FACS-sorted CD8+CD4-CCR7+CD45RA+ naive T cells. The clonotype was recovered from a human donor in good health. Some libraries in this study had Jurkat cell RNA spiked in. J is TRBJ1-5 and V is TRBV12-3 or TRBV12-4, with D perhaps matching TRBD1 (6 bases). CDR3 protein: CASSPPQGQPQHF. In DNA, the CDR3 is TGTGCCAGCAGCCCCCCCCAGGGGCAGCCCCAGCATTTT.